The 20 T cell receptor beta chains reported below all come from one sample, sequenced in a study of blood T cells in healthy people across ages. The use of a sample-barcoded 5' primer and a J-beta primer mix characterized a second PCR of about 6 to 12 cycles. Each CDR3 protein is one row after TCRdb ran MiXCR on the 5' RACE reads. Among 1 million to 1.2 million distinct CDR3 sequences, about two fifths were seen once, and the ten largest hold 13%. Sequenced input: blood. All receptors derive from a man between 18 and 29 years old in good health.

This clonotype was recorded a few times. This CDR3 is CASSPPPGPVGTEAFF. The CDR3 DNA reads TGTGCCAGCAGCCCCCCTCCGGGACCGGTGGGCACTGAAGCTTTCTTT. The chain couples TRBV27 to TRBJ1-1; a possible D gene is TRBD1 (5 bases). This CDR3 contains 16 residues. Germline V gene data show CDR1 as MNHEY and CDR2 as SMNVEV (reference sequence). V dropped 6 bases and J dropped 4 bases, with 21 bases sitting between them.

About this clonotype itself: It may be a read error: a sequence one base away is much more abundant. The chain joins TRBV30 to TRBJ1-2; no clear D gene. CDR3 length: 12 residues. V shed 0 bases and J shed 12 bases, with 14 bases lying between them. From germline, CDR1 is GTSNPN and CDR2 SVGIG (reference sequence). The CDR3 DNA is TGTGCCTGGAGTGTCCGGCGGGGAGTACACACCTTC. This codes for CAWSVRRGVHTF.

This clonotype was seen more than once but under ten times. This chain uses TRBV6-2 or TRBV6-3 with TRBJ2-7, with no clear D. The CDR3 contains 12 residues. Trimming stripped 2 bases from V and 6 bases from J, with 8 bases between. Germline V CDR1 and CDR2: MNHEY, SVGEGT. The DNA of the CDR3 is TGTGCCAGCAGTTACGCTCTGGGCGAGCAGTACTTC. Protein sequence: CASSYALGEQYF.

This chain links TRBV6-2 or TRBV6-3 with TRBJ2-3, with a tentative D call TRBD1 (6 bases). Per germline, CDR1 MNHEY and CDR2 SVGEGT. The CDR3 loop spans 16 amino acids. V lost 4 bases and J lost 3, with 17 bases in between. CDR3 DNA sequence: TGTGCCAGCAGTTTAACCCAGGGGACGGTGACAGATACGCAGTATTTT. Its translation: CASSLTQGTVTDTQYF.

The chain recombines TRBV27 with TRBJ1-4; D gene uncertain. This CDR3 contains 14 residues. CDR1 and CDR2 from the germline V gene are MNHEY and SMNVEV (reference sequence). The ends were cut back, 6 bases at V and 7 bases at J, with 15 bases in the middle. Written as DNA, the CDR3 is TGTGCCAGCAGCCCCGGGTCCGAAGGTGAAAAACTGTTTTTT. It translates to CASSPGSEGEKLFF.

V and J are TRBV5-1 and TRBJ1-1; D is uncertain. Between the trimmed V and J ends, which lost 2 bases and 0 bases, there was a span of 14 bases. The CDR3 loop spans 16 amino acids. Germline V gives CDR1 SGHRS, CDR2 YFSETQ. For the CDR3, the DNA is TGCGCCAGCAGCTTCGATATGGGGAGCATGAACACTGAAGCTTTCTTT. This sequence encodes CASSFDMGSMNTEAFF.

The chain has TRBV6-5 and TRBJ2-3; 7 nucleotides match TRBD2. This CDR3 comprises 15 residues. In germline, CDR1 is MNHEY, CDR2 SVGAGI. V lost 10 bases and J lost 0; bases outside the gene matches: 10. The CDR3 protein is CATRMGGISTDTQYF. CDR3 nucleotide sequence: TGTGCCACCCGAATGGGGGGGATTAGCACAGATACGCAGTATTTT.

A few counts support this clonotype. The gene calls are TRBV20-1 and TRBJ2-4, with TRBD2 identical over 11 bases. The ends lost 0 bases at V and 3 bases at J; junction bases unmatched: 7. The CDR3 consists of 17 residues. Germline V gene data show CDR1 as DFQATT and CDR2 as SNEGSKA (reference sequence). CDR3 DNA sequence: TGCAGTGCTAGAGAGGCCGGGACTAGCGGCCTCAAAAACATTCAGTACTTC. This translates into CSAREAGTSGLKNIQYF.

The rearrangement uses TRBV6-6 and TRBJ1-1, with D perhaps matching TRBD1 (5 bases). CDR3 length equals 17 residues. Germline V gene lookup returns CDR1 MNHNY and CDR2 SVGAGI (reference sequence). The ends were cut back, 5 bases at V and 1 base at J, with 20 bases in the middle. The CDR3 loop is CASSPGPGRAPNTEAFF. As DNA, the CDR3 is TGTGCCAGCAGTCCGGGTCCGGGACGGGCCCCGAACACTGAAGCTTTCTTT.

This clonotype was observed a handful of times. The rearrangement joins TRBV10-3 to TRBJ1-2; 7 bases are shared with TRBD1. The CDR3 runs to 14 residues. Germline values: CDR1 ENHRY, CDR2 SYGVKD. V was clipped by 7 bases and J by 5 bases; unmatched bases: 10. Here the CDR3 DNA reads TGTGCCATCATGTCCGGGGACAGCCTATATGGCTACACCTTC. It codes for CAIMSGDSLYGYTF.

The chain combines TRBV20-1 with TRBJ2-4; 9 positions agree with TRBD1. Trimming at V came to 4 bases and at J to 5 bases, leaving 6 bases not matched to a gene. This CDR3 has 14 residues. Germline V gene data show CDR1 as DFQATT and CDR2 as SNEGSKA (reference sequence). The DNA for the CDR3 is TGCAGTGCTACTACCGGGACAGGGCAAAACATTCAGTACTTC. Its protein is CSATTGTGQNIQYF.

This chain joins TRBV7-2 and TRBJ2-1; D is perhaps TRBD1 or TRBD2 (5 bases each). V was cut by 5 bases and J by 9 bases, with 17 bases left in between. The CDR3 runs to 14 residues. From germline, CDR1 is SGHTA and CDR2 FQGNSA. CDR3 nucleotides: TGTGCCAGCAGCGTAGGGGTCGGGGCCGTTGAGCAGTTCTTC. This sequence encodes CASSVGVGAVEQFF.

Only a few counts were recorded for this clonotype. The chain carries TRBV6-1 and TRBJ2-3; tentative D call: TRBD2 (5 bases). Between the trimmed V and J ends, which lost 3 bases and 2 bases, there was a span of 6 bases. CDR1 and CDR2 (germline): MNHNS, SASEGT. This CDR3 has 13 amino acids. The CDR3: CASSERVTDTQYF. CDR3 nucleotide sequence: TGTGCCAGCAGTGAGCGGGTCACAGATACGCAGTATTTT.

J is TRBJ1-1 and V is TRBV5-5; D call uncertain. Germline V CDR1 and CDR2: SGHKS, YYEKEE (reference sequence). Trimming cost V 7 bases and J 4 bases, with 11 bases left between them. The CDR3 is made up of 12 amino acids. The CDR3 loop reads CASGVVSTEAFF. For the CDR3, the DNA is TGTGCCAGCGGCGTAGTGAGCACTGAAGCTTTCTTT.

This clonotype was counted between two and nine times. This chain links TRBV6-1 with TRBJ1-4; possible D gene TRBD1, 6 bases. Trimming cost V 11 bases and J 5 bases, with 15 bases left between them. The CDR3 is 13 residues long. In germline, CDR1 is MNHNS, CDR2 SASEGT. CDR3 region: CASRTAHNEKLFF. Written as DNA, the CDR3 is TGTGCCTCCCGGACAGCGCACAATGAAAAACTGTTTTTT.

The gene calls are TRBV7-2 and TRBJ2-3; a weak D match, TRBD2 (6 bases). The germline V gene has CDR1 SGHTA and CDR2 FQGNSA. The CDR3 length is 12 residues. Deletions cut 8 bases from V and 10 bases from J, with 16 bases between. CDR3 loop: CASGNRDWAQYF. The CDR3 DNA sequence: TGTGCCAGCGGAAACCGGGACTGGGCGCAGTATTTT.

There are a few counts of this clonotype. In nucleotides, the CDR3 is TGTGCCATCAGTCGAACGGACACTGAAGCTTTCTTT. Encoded protein: CAISRTDTEAFF. The chain links TRBV10-3 to TRBJ1-1; D remains unclear. The V end was cut by 5 bases, the J end by 3 bases, with 7 bases between. The CDR3 has 12 residues. The V gene's germline CDR1 is ENHRY and CDR2 SYGVKD.

V is TRBV20-1 and J is TRBJ1-2; D is possibly TRBD1 (5 bases). CDR1 and CDR2 (germline): DFQATT, SNEGSKA (reference sequence). This CDR3 has 18 amino acids. With 0 bases removed from V and 1 base from J, the gap between germline ends came to 21 bases. DNA of the CDR3: TGCAGTGCTAGAGACGGAATCAAGACCCGGAGGGGTAACTATGGCTACACCTTC. This codes for CSARDGIKTRRGNYGYTF.

This sequence joins TRBV27 and TRBJ2-7, with D perhaps matching TRBD1 or TRBD2 (5 bases each). Deletions cut 6 bases from V and 0 bases from J, with 12 bases between. This CDR3 is 14 amino acids long. Germline values: CDR1 MNHEY, CDR2 SMNVEV (reference sequence). CDR3 sequence: CASRGWGSSYEQYF. The CDR3 nucleotides are TGTGCCAGCAGAGGGTGGGGGAGCTCCTACGAGCAGTACTTC.

The chain employs TRBV29-1 and TRBJ2-5; D is ambiguous. Germline V gives CDR1 SQVTM, CDR2 ANQGSEA. V shed 7 bases and J shed 7 bases, with 13 bases lying between them. The CDR3 covers 11 residues. For the CDR3, the DNA is TGCAGCGCCGGACCGGTGGGGACCCAGTACTTC. Its translation: CSAGPVGTQYF.